This T cell receptor beta chain was profiled in a study of beta chain features in type 1 diabetes. Purity (above 98%) was reached by all sorted populations. The CDR3 contains 13 residues. Germline V CDR1 and CDR2: SQVTM, ANQGSEA. The V gene lost 6 bases and the J gene lost 2 bases, with 11 bases spanning the gap. The isolated RNA, all of it, was reverse transcribed, so expressed TCRB transcripts were what got sequenced. Clones were sequenced by immunoSEQ multiplex PCR, and TCRdb holds only the in-frame ones, with some missing. The repertoire consists of 350,000 to 400,000 clones, with approximately 16% occurring once and the leading ten covering about 0.019%. Concerning this clone itself: Other DNA variants within this sample encode the same CDR3.

This rearrangement joins TRBV29-1 to TRBJ2-1, with D perhaps matching TRBD1 (6 bases). The receptor was derived from a woman aged 18 to 35 in good health. Sequencing was performed on naive CD4+ T cells from blood. The CDR3 is CSVARDTYNEQFF. CDR3 bases: TGCAGCGTGGCAAGGGACACCTACAATGAGCAGTTCTTC.